Listed here is a single T cell receptor (beta chain). The data stem from a study of technical replicates of blood from a handful of donors. The data were produced by immunoSEQ multiplex PCR, yet TCRdb's version contains in-frame clones alone and is incomplete. This table holds more than 95,000 clones, around 96% found once. Germline V gene lookup returns CDR1 WNHNN and CDR2 SYGVQD (reference sequence). V shed 0 bases and J shed 4 bases, with 7 bases lying between them. The CDR3 is 13 residues long. Sequencing input: T cells isolated from PBMCs. The clonotype comes from a human donor in good health. The chain combines TRBV10-1 with TRBJ2-7; no reliable D call. The CDR3 spells CASSESCRYEQYF. The CDR3 DNA is TGCGCCAGCAGTGAGTCGTGTAGATACGAGCAGTACTTC.